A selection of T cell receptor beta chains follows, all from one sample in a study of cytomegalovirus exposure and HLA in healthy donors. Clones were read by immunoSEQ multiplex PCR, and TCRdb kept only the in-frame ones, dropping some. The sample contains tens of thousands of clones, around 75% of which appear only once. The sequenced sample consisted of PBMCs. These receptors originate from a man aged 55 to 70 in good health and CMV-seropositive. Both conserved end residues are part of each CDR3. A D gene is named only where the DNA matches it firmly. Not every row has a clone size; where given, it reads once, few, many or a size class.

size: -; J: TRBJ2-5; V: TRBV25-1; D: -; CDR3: CACVGGPQTGVRETQYF; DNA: TGTGCCTGCGTGGGTGGACCGCAGACCGGGGTGCGGGAGACCCAGTACTTC
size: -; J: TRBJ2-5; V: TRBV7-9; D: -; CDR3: CASSLSEGTAAEKTQYF; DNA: TGTGCCAGCAGCTTATCCGAGGGTACCGCCGCAGAGAAGACCCAGTACTTC
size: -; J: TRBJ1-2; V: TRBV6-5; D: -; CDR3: CASSYSQGEDGYTF; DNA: TGTGCCAGCAGTTACTCGCAGGGTGAGGATGGCTACACCTTC
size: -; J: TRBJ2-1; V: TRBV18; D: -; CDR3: CASSPRLMEEQFF; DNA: TGTGCCAGCTCACCACGTCTGATGGAGGAGCAGTTCTTC
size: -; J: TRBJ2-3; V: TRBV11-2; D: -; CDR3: CASILGDYPDTQYF; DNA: TGTGCCAGCATCTTGGGAGACTATCCAGATACGCAGTATTTT
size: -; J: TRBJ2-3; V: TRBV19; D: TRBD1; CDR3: CASSIPQGVTQYF; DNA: TGTGCCAGTAGTATACCCCAGGGGGTTACGCAGTATTTT
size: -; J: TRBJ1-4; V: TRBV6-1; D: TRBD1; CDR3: CASSGRTGGTTNEKLFF; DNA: TGTGCCAGCAGTGGCCGGACAGGGGGGACAACTAATGAAAAACTGTTTTTT
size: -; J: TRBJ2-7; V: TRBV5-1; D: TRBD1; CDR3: CASSFTARGPQNNSYEQYF; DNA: TGCGCCAGCAGCTTTACGGCCAGGGGGCCACAAAATAACTCCTACGAGCAGTACTTC
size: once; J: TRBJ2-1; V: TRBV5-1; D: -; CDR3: CASSLDGSPYNEQFF; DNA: TGCGCCAGCAGCTTGGACGGGAGTCCCTACAATGAGCAGTTCTTC
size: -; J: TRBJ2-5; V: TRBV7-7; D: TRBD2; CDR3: CASSHSLLAGGSETQYF; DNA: TGTGCTAGCAGCCACTCACTACTAGCGGGGGGGTCAGAGACCCAGTACTTC